The entry below gives a single T cell receptor (beta chain) sequence along with its context. Its antigen is not known. The data originate from a study of T cells in localized non-small cell lung cancer. Regarding the study as a whole: Adjacent lung held a median roughly 54 of the top 100 tumor clones. Increased T cell density in blood showed an association with longer overall survival. The highest T cell clonality was in uninvolved adjacent lung, above tumor. Sequencing involved a lone tumor region, leaving heterogeneity possible.

CDR1 SGHTA and CDR2 FQGNSA come from the germline V gene. This CDR3 comprises 12 residues. Trimming took off 3 bases at V and 6 bases at J, with 7 bases between the two ends. Here immunoSEQ multiplex PCR was the method, and the copy in TCRdb shows in-frame clones only, minus some. The table lists around 18,000 clones, over 80% of them singletons. V gene TRBV7-2 combines with J gene TRBJ2-3; D gene unclear. The specimen was peripheral blood, collected before any cancer treatment. The receptor was isolated from an older female donor with stage I lung adenocarcinoma. CDR3 residues: CASSFLRDTQYF. CDR3 in DNA: TGTGCCAGCAGCTTCCTTAGGGATACGCAGTATTTT. Drawing the rest from reference TRBV7-2 and TRBJ2-3, the complete variable domain is GAGVSQSPSNKVTEKGKDVELRCDPISGHTALYWYRQSLGQGLEFLIYFQGNSAPDKSGLPSDRFSAERTGGSVSTLTIQRTQQEDSAVYLCASSFLRDTQYFGPGTRLTVL.